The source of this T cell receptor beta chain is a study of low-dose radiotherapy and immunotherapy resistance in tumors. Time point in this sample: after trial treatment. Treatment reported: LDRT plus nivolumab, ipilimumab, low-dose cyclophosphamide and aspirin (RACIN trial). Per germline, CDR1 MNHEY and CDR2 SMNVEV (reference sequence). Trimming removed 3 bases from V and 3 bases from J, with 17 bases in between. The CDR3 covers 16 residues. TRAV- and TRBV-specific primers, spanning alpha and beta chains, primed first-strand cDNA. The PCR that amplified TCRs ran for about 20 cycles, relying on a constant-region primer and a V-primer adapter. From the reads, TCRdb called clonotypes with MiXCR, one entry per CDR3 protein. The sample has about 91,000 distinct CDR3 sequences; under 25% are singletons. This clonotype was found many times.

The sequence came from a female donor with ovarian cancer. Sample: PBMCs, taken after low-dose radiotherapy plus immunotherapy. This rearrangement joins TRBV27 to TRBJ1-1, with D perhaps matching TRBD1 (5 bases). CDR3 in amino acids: CASSFKRGPGYTEAFF. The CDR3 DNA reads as TGTGCCAGCAGTTTCAAAAGGGGCCCCGGGTACACTGAAGCTTTCTTT.